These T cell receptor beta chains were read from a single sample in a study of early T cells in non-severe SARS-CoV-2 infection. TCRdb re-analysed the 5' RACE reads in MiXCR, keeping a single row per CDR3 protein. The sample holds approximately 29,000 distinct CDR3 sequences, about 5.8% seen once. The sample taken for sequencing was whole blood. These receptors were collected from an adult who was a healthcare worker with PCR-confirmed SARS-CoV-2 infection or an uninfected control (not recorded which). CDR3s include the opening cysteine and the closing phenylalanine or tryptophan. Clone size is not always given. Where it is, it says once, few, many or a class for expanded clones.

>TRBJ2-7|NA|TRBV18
CASSPRDGPPYEQYF
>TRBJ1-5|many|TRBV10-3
CAISDSSVGGNQPQHF
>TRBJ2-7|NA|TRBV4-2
CASSQGVPGEQYF
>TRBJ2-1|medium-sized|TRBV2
CASIPGTDNNEQFF
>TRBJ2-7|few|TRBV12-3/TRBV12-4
CASSPGTSGKPEQYF
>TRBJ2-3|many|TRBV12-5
CASGLTGLATDTQYF
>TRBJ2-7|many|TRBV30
CAWSVGGVEYEQYF
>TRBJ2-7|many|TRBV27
CASSLYRGSSYEQYF
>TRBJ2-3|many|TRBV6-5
CASSPGLAGDTDTQYF
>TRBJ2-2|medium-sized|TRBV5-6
CASSLIATGTGELFF
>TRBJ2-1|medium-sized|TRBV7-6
CASGLSDAGGLGEQFF
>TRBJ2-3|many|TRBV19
CASSTFTDTQYF
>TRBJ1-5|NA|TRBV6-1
CASSALSGTANQPQHF
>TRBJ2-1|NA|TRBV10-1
CASSQLAGGVEQFF
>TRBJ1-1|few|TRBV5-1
CASSARRGLRGPEAFF
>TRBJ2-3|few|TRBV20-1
CSASPGASTDTQYF
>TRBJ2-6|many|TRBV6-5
CASSYKGDGANVLTF
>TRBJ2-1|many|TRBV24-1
CATSRGYLEEQFF
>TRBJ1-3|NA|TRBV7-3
CASSLQGAGLNTIYF
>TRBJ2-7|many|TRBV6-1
CASSPWGDSSYEQYF
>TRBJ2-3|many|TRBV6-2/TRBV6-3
CASSLHRARLTDTQYF
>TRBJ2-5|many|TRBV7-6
CASSSGAVEETQYF
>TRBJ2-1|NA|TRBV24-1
CATSVSGASSNEQFF
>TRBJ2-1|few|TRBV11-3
CASSLDPPPNEQFF
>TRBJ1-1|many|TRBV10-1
CASRKDRGLGGAFF
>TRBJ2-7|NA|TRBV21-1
CASSATGPGGEQYF